This T cell receptor beta chain was identified in a study of CD8+ T cells in alopecia areata. The authors sorted CD4+ and CD8+ T cells from PBMCs. Extracted from the samples, RNA was reverse transcribed into cDNA to serve as the sequencing template. Repertoires were generated with immunoSEQ multiplex PCR, while TCRdb's copy carries only in-frame clones and drops some. This sample has 150,000 or so clones, with about 51% found just once. The CDR3 length is 14 residues. Between the trimmed V and J ends, which lost 1 base and 0 bases, there was a span of 9 bases. Germline CDR1 is SQVTM and CDR2 is ANQGSEA.

The sample here was CD8+ T cells sorted from blood, taken at week 0. This clonotype originated in a human donor with alopecia areata. V and J are TRBV29-1 and TRBJ1-2, with D tentatively TRBD1 (6 bases). The CDR3 loop is CSVEAQGSNYGYTF. As DNA, the CDR3 is TGCAGCGTTGAAGCGCAGGGGTCTAACTATGGCTACACCTTC.